These 8 T cell receptor beta chains were all obtained from the same sample, sequenced in a study of T cells in tuberculosis. Profiled with immunoSEQ multiplex PCR; TCRdb holds only in-frame clones, not every one. The sample has 80,000 to 100,000 clones, approximately 90% seen once. After thawing and overnight rest, PBMC were stained with GMM-loaded CD1B tetramer, viability dye and anti-CD3 for sorting. CD1B tetramers were loaded with Rhodococcus equi-derived C32 glucose monomycolate. The sequenced sample consisted of CD1b-GMM tetramer-negative cells sorted from PBMCs. The source is an adult woman with latent tuberculosis.

This chain connects TRBV10-1 to TRBJ2-3; the D gene is possibly TRBD1 (5 bases). V shed 2 bases and J shed 4 bases, with 10 bases lying between them. This CDR3 is built from 14 residues. Germline-derived CDR1 and CDR2 are WNHNN and SYGVQD (reference sequence). The CDR3 protein is CASSERQGSDTQYF. CDR3 sequence (DNA): TGCGCCAGCAGTGAGAGGCAGGGTTCAGATACGCAGTATTTT.

V usage is TRBV7-6 and J usage is TRBJ1-3; no definite D call. The CDR3 loop spans 14 amino acids. Germline values: CDR1 SGHVS, CDR2 FNYEAQ. Trimming removed 2 bases from V and 9 bases from J, with 14 bases in between. The CDR3 DNA reads TGTGCCAGCAGCTTAACGGACTCCTTGGGCACCATATATTTT. This gives the protein CASSLTDSLGTIYF.

This clone came up once. The rearrangement uses TRBV2 and TRBJ1-1; 7 bases agree with TRBD1. The germline V gene has CDR1 SNHLY and CDR2 FYNNEI. Losses at the gene ends were 2 bases for V and 0 bases for J; bases not matched to a gene: 9. The CDR3 totals 17 residues. The CDR3 spells CASSEIGTATMNTEAFF. In nucleotides, the CDR3 is TGTGCCAGCAGTGAAATAGGGACAGCTACAATGAACACTGAAGCTTTCTTT.

The V gene is TRBV5-6, the J gene TRBJ1-4; tentative D call: TRBD1 (6 bases). With 4 bases removed from V and 9 bases from J, the gap between germline ends came to 19 bases. The CDR3 consists of 15 residues. The V gene's germline CDR1 is SGHDT and CDR2 YYEEEE. The CDR3 region is CASSPKGGAPKKLFF. CDR3 DNA sequence: TGTGCCAGCAGCCCGAAAGGGGGGGCCCCTAAAAAACTGTTTTTT.

The J gene is TRBJ1-5, the V gene TRBV28, with 10 bases identical to TRBD1. The germline gives CDR1 MDHEN, CDR2 SYDVKM. The V segment lost 3 bases and the J segment 3 bases; nucleotides outside the gene matches: 5. The length of the CDR3 is 16 residues. Written as DNA, the CDR3 is TGTGCCAGCAGTTTCGAAGGGACAGGGGTCAATCAGCCCCAGCATTTT. Its translation: CASSFEGTGVNQPQHF.

The chain has TRBV30 and TRBJ2-1; 8 positions agree with TRBD1. Germline CDR1 GTSNPN, CDR2 SVGIG (reference sequence). V was clipped by 3 bases and J by 4 bases; unmatched bases: 8. The CDR3 is made up of 15 amino acids. The DNA of the CDR3 is TGTGCCTGGAGCCCTGGACAGGGCCCATACAATGAGCAGTTCTTC. Its translation: CAWSPGQGPYNEQFF. Supplemented by reference TRBV30 and TRBJ2-1, the full variable domain reads SQTIHQWPATLVQPVGSPLSLECTVEGTSNPNLYWYRQAAGRGLQLLFYSVGIGQISSEVPQNLSASRPQDRQFILSSKKLLLSDSGFYLCAWSPGQGPYNEQFFGPGTRLTVL.

The chain combines TRBV2 with TRBJ1-6; 7 nucleotides agree with TRBD1. After removal of 5 bases from V and 10 bases from J, the junction contained 8 bases not matched to a gene. The CDR3 runs to 14 residues. From germline, CDR1 is SNHLY and CDR2 FYNNEI. CDR3 bases: TGTGCCAGCAGTCCCGCAACAGGGGACTCACCCCTCCACTTT. Its translation: CASSPATGDSPLHF.

The chain uses TRBV6-6 and TRBJ2-3; the D is unclear. Between the trimmed V and J ends, which lost 6 bases and 3 bases, there was a span of 4 bases. CDR1 and CDR2 (germline): MNHNY, SVGAGI (reference sequence). The CDR3 spans 11 residues. In DNA, the CDR3 is TGTGCCAGCAGCCAGACAGATACGCAGTATTTT. Translated, it gives CASSQTDTQYF.